One T cell receptor beta chain is described in this entry. Produced via immunoSEQ multiplex PCR; TCRdb's table is partial and in-frame only. The table shows fewer than 90,000 clones, with nearly 95% occurring only once. This record comes from a study of cytomegalovirus exposure and HLA in healthy donors. J was trimmed by 7 bases and V by 4 bases; bases with no gene match: 10. Germline loops: CDR1 SGHKS, CDR2 YYEKEE (reference sequence). This CDR3 is 14 amino acids long. The rearrangement uses TRBV5-5 and TRBJ1-2, with 7 nucleotides matching TRBD1. The source is a woman younger than 30 in good health and CMV-seronegative. Sequencing used PBMCs. The CDR3 region has the DNA TGTGCCAGCAGCCCGACCCGACAGGGTGGTGGCTACACCTTC. Its protein product is CASSPTRQGGGYTF. Supplemented by reference TRBV5-5 and TRBJ1-2, the full variable domain reads DAGVTQSPTHLIKTRGQQVTLRCSPISGHKSVSWYQQVLGQGPQFIFQYYEKEERGRGNFPDRFSARQFPNYSSELNVNALLLGDSALYLCASSPTRQGGGYTFGSGTRLTVV.